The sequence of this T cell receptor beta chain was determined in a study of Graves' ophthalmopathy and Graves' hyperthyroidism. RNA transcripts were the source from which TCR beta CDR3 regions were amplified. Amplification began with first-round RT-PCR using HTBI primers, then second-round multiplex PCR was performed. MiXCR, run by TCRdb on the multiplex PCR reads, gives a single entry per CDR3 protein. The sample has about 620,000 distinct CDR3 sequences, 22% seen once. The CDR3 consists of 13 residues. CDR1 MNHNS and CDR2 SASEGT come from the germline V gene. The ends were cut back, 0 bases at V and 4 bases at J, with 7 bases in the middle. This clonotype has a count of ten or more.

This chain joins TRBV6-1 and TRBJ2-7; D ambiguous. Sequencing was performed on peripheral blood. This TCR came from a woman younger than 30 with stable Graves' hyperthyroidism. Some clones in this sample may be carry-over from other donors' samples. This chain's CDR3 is CASSEANRYEQYF. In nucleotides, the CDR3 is TGTGCCAGCAGTGAAGCAAATCGGTACGAGCAGTACTTC.